This TCR beta chain was recovered during a study of identical twins. Broader study findings: Models predicted too little out-of-frame TCR alpha sharing in monozygotic twins.

This CDR3 region has 15 residues. There are a few counts of this clonotype. Its antigen is currently unknown. One entry per CDR3 protein, called by TCRdb with MiXCR from the 5' RACE reads. Of hundreds of thousands of distinct CDR3 sequences listed, 21% are singletons. In addition, the sample was reused for a study of T cells expressing NK-cell markers. That source notes: More than 5 donors showed dominant NKG2C+ clonotypes comprising roughly 1.0-7.5% of their CD8+ T cells.

Sequencing was done on a sample of PBMCs. This sequence was found in a woman aged 18 to 35 in good health. The chain combines TRBV21-1 with TRBJ2-3; the table's D gene call, TRBD2, was not cross checked with the DNA. TRBV21-1 is a pseudogene segment. CDR3 sequence reads: CASSYLAGNTDTQYF. In DNA, the CDR3 is TGTGCCAGCAGCTACCTAGCGGGTAATACAGATACGCAGTATTTT.